These 13 T cell receptor beta chains were sequenced from one sample in a study of blood T cells in healthy people across ages. With a J-beta primer mix and a sample-barcoded 5' primer, a second PCR ran 7 to 11 cycles. TCRdb analysed the 5' RACE reads with MiXCR anew, one entry per CDR3 protein. In the table there are 1 million or so distinct CDR3 sequences, 20% to 25% of which are singletons. This sample also belongs to another study, concerning T cells of mothers and their children.

Input material: blood. The receptors come from a girl aged 2 to 10 in good health.

This clonotype has more than one count but fewer than ten. The rearrangement joins TRBV20-1 to TRBJ1-5, with 10 nucleotides matching TRBD1. CDR1 and CDR2 from the germline V gene are DFQATT and SNEGSKA (reference sequence). The junction had 4 bases not matched to a gene; V was cut back by 1 base and J by 4 bases. This CDR3 is built from 15 residues. The CDR3, as DNA: TGCAGTGCTAGAGTTCCGGACAGGGGGAATCAGCCCCAGCATTTT. Its translation is CSARVPDRGNQPQHF.

The V and J genes are TRBV19 and TRBJ2-1; D not resolved. The germline V and J ends were trimmed by 1 base and 6 bases, with 13 bases remaining between them. This CDR3 contains 15 residues. Germline assignment: CDR1 LNHDA and CDR2 SQIVND (reference sequence). This CDR3 reads CASSIVLSPGNEQFF. CDR3 in DNA: TGTGCCAGTAGTATAGTGCTCAGTCCGGGCAATGAGCAGTTCTTC.

A few counts support this clonotype. This chain uses TRBV28 with TRBJ2-4; 9 bases fit TRBD2. The V and J ends lost 3 bases and 8 bases, in that order; junction bases with no gene match: 8. This CDR3 spans 15 amino acids. Germline V gene sequence: CDR1 MDHEN, CDR2 SYDVKM. Here the CDR3 DNA reads TGTGCCAGCAGTTTGGAGGGACTAGCTGGGGACATTCAGTACTTC. Amino acid sequence: CASSLEGLAGDIQYF.

The CDR3 reads CSARAASGGQETQYF. CDR3 bases: TGCAGTGCTAGAGCGGCTAGCGGGGGACAAGAGACCCAGTACTTC. V usage is TRBV20-1 and J usage is TRBJ2-5; 10 positions match TRBD2. V lost 1 base and J lost 2; bases outside the gene matches: 4. Germline V lookup: CDR1 DFQATT, CDR2 SNEGSKA (reference sequence). The length of the CDR3 is 15 residues.

This clonotype was recorded a few times. The chain links TRBV7-2 to TRBJ2-5; D could derive from TRBD1 or TRBD2 (5 bases each). V lost 1 base and J lost 7, with 19 bases in between. The CDR3 runs to 16 residues. Germline V gene data show CDR1 as SGHTA and CDR2 as FQGNSA. The CDR3 here is CASSLEERGWDGTQYF. The DNA for the CDR3 is TGTGCCAGCAGCTTAGAGGAGAGGGGCTGGGATGGGACCCAGTACTTC. Variable domain in full (rest from reference TRBV7-2 and TRBJ2-5): GAGVSQSPSNKVTEKGKDVELRCDPISGHTALYWYRQSLGQGLEFLIYFQGNSAPDKSGLPSDRFSAERTGGSVSTLTIQRTQQEDSAVYLCASSLEERGWDGTQYFGPGTRLLVL.

The chain carries TRBV6-2 or TRBV6-3 and TRBJ2-1; possibly TRBD2 for D (7 bases). The J call is in doubt because the DNA end fits TRBJ2-7 better. Germline loops: CDR1 MNHEY, CDR2 SVGEGT. CDR3 size: 16 residues. The CDR3 DNA is TGTGCCAGCAGTTACTCCCTCTCGGGGGGCCAGAACGAGCAGTACTTC. Amino acids: CASSYSLSGGQNEQYF.

The chain is built from TRBV9 and TRBJ1-3; TRBD1 is a possible D gene (6 bases). Trimming took 0 bases from V and 4 from J, leaving 20 bases between them. This CDR3 has 18 amino acids. Germline loops: CDR1 SGDLS, CDR2 YYNGEE. CDR3 sequence: CASSVDVSAGVSGNTIYF. The CDR3 DNA reads as TGTGCCAGCAGCGTAGACGTCTCGGCAGGGGTTTCGGGAAACACCATATATTTT.

This clonotype was seen more than once but under ten times. This chain connects TRBV11-2 to TRBJ2-6, with TRBD1 matching over 10 bases. Germline assignment: CDR1 SGHAT and CDR2 FQNNGV. V shed 1 base, J shed 4 bases, and the junction held 13 bases outside the gene matches. The length of the CDR3 is 20 residues. CDR3 nucleotide sequence: TGTGCCAGCAGCTTAGTTGGGTCTGGGACAGGGGAAACCGGGGCCAACGTCCTGACTTTC. It encodes CASSLVGSGTGETGANVLTF.

CDR3 in amino acids: CASSGTRTDTQYF. CDR3 nucleotide sequence: TGTGCCAGCAGCGGTACTAGGACAGATACGCAGTATTTT. This rearrangement joins TRBV5-6 to TRBJ2-3; tentatively, D is TRBD2 (5 bases). This CDR3 is 13 amino acids long. The V and J ends lost 4 bases and 3 bases respectively, with 9 bases between them. Per germline, CDR1 SGHDT and CDR2 YYEEEE.

The chain joins TRBV5-1 to TRBJ2-5; 7 nucleotides align to TRBD2. The J call may be faulty, since TRBJ2-1 better matches the DNA end. CDR3 size: 16 residues. Germline loops: CDR1 SGHRS, CDR2 YFSETQ. In DNA, the CDR3 is TGCGCCAGCAGCCTTACCAGTAGCGGGTTGGTAGATGAGCAGTTCTTC. Its protein is CASSLTSSGLVDEQFF.

This clonotype was detected a few times. The chain recombines TRBV28 with TRBJ2-1, with 9 bases matching TRBD2. CDR3 size: 14 residues. CDR1 and CDR2 (germline): MDHEN, SYDVKM. Trimming took 6 bases from V and 8 from J; bases not matched to a gene: 8. Here the CDR3 DNA reads TGTGCCAGCAGCCTTAGCGGGAGAATCTATGAGCAGTTCTTC. Its protein is CASSLSGRIYEQFF. Full variable domain (missing parts from reference TRBV28 and TRBJ2-1): DVKVTQSSRYLVKRTGEKVFLECVQDMDHENMFWYRQDPGLGLRLIYFSYDVKMKEKGDIPEGYSVSREKKERFSLILESASTNQTSMYLCASSLSGRIYEQFFGPGTRLTVL.

This clonotype was picked up a small number of times. The chain uses TRBV11-2 and TRBJ2-5; D possibly corresponds to TRBD1 (5 bases). The V and J ends lost 3 bases and 3 bases respectively, with 14 bases between them. The CDR3 has 15 residues. Germline values: CDR1 SGHAT, CDR2 FQNNGV. As DNA, the CDR3 is TGTGCCAGCAGCTTCGGCCAGGGCAGAAAAGAGACCCAGTACTTC. Its translation: CASSFGQGRKETQYF. The complete variable domain, with remaining parts taken from reference TRBV11-2 and TRBJ2-5, reads EAGVAQSPRYKIIEKRQSVAFWCNPISGHATLYWYQQILGQGPKLLIQFQNNGVVDDSQLPKDRFSAERLKGVDSTLKIQPAKLEDSAVYLCASSFGQGRKETQYFGPGTRLLVL.

This clonotype was seen more than once but under ten times. This may stem from a read error, because a much larger clone lies one nucleotide away. The rearrangement joins TRBV4-1 to TRBJ1-4; D is possibly TRBD1 (6 bases). The CDR3 is made up of 13 amino acids. Germline loops: CDR1 MGHRA, CDR2 YSYEKL. The CDR3, as DNA: TGCGCCAGCAGCCACCAACAGGGCGGGAAACTGGTTTTT. Protein sequence: CASSHQQGGKLVF.